This T cell receptor (beta chain) is from a study of metastatic and nonmetastatic thyroid tumors (dated by TCRdb to the early 2020s). For the wider study: Repertoires were compared across peripheral blood and tumor or nodule tissue samples from malignant and benign thyroid patients. Overall study outcomes, separate from this receptor: In both blood and tumor samples, malignant tumors were reported to have significantly higher TCR beta diversity than benign nodules.

No treatment had been received by any patient before thyroid surgery. The study retrospectively analysed patient clinical samples collected from about 2012 to 2018 using T-cell receptor beta sequencing. Germline trimming: 4 bases from V, 4 bases from J; junction bases outside gene matches: 11. CDR1 and CDR2 are drawn from the germline V gene: KGHSH, LQKENI. There are 16 amino acids in the CDR3, from cysteine to phenylalanine inclusive. This entry keeps only the CDR3 DNA: 48 bases, framed from base 1. Library preparation was by PCR. The data were produced on an Illumina HiSeq 4000. High-throughput sequencing was used to profile the TCR beta-chain CDR3 region of each patient. Per the original workflow: Drawing on CDR3 differences between clinicopathological groups, the researchers built a classifier meant to tell apart patients with distant-metastatic papillary thyroid cancer. The Shannon index was used to assess repertoire diversity, and the Morisita-Horn index was used to assess tumor-blood repertoire similarity. TCRdb reran the public reads through fastp at Q25 and MiXCR, keeping productive beta chains. The V and J calls and clone size come from TCRdb's table, not from the authors' own analysis. This sample comprises 15,000 or so clones, 26% of them detected only once. Jointly, the top ten make up under 25% of the sample.

This clone was counted many times. Its antigen is unknown. One base away there is no much larger clone; base qualities are not given. Sequencing was carried out using tumor tissue. Here the chain combines TRBV18 and TRBJ1-1; 8 central bases correspond to TRBD1. The clonotype originates from a female donor with papillary thyroid cancer or a benign thyroid nodule (not recorded which). Some clones in this sample may be carry-over from other donors' samples. The DNA sequence is given as TGTGCCAGCTCACGGGTTGGTCAGGGGGCGGGCACTGAAGCTTTCTTT. It specifies CASSRVGQGAGTEAFF.